This TCR beta chain was sequenced for a study of T cell repertoires in cytomegalovirus infection (dated by TCRdb to the late 2010s). Background for the entire study: Alongside well-studied HLA-B-restricted epitopes, the peptide stimulations were aimed at recently identified HLA-C-restricted CMV epitopes, whose presentation resists viral immunomodulation. Donor HLA type was relevant to the analysis, because carriage of CMV infection together with the matching HLA type was indicated by public TCR beta signatures.

Reads for this sample came from an Illumina HiSeq 1500. TCRdb reprocessing: public reads trimmed at Q25 with fastp, clones called with MiXCR, in-frame beta chains kept. Each CDR3 protein appears once, grouped with its most common genes and DNA. The sample contains under 150,000 distinct CDR3 sequences, 30% of them found a single time. Jointly, the top ten make up less than 45% of the sample. The treatment or condition label, as the study defines it: in vitro stimulation with specific CMV peptide epitopes to enrich CMV-specific T cells. As concerns this clonotype: This receptor's antigen is unknown. No qualities accompany the bases; no much larger clone lies one base away.

Broad study findings and their caveats: Cumulative frequency of public TCR beta family members discriminated carriers of CMV infection plus the relevant HLA type in this cohort and an independent 352-donor cohort. The ex vivo response was dominated by HLA-C-restricted CMV-specific TCR beta clonotypes, which also provided the single most frequent clonotype in two of eight donors.

Trimming costs V 5 bases and J 8 bases, and their ends lie 9 bases apart. From its cysteine to its phenylalanine, the CDR3 spans 11 amino acids. Kept here is only the CDR3 DNA, which spans 33 bases and is read in frame from base 1. As encoded in the germline V gene, CDR1 is SGHTA while CDR2 is FQGNSA. The sequence derives from a human donor in good health (CMV status not recorded). Some clones in this sample may be carry-over from other donors' samples. The sequence links TRBV7-2 to TRBJ1-2; no D gene call is confident. Sequenced material: CD8+ T cells from cultured PBMCs, taken from culture after CMV antigen stimulation. The nucleotide sequence reads as follows: TGTGCCAGCAGCCCTGAGTGGGGCTACACCTTC. This sequence encodes CASSPEWGYTF.